This T cell receptor (beta chain) was captured in a study of T-cell reconstitution after alpha-beta-depleted transplantation in children. Germline lookup yields CDR1 SQVTM and CDR2 ANQGSEA. The germline V and J ends were trimmed by 0 bases and 14 bases, with 13 bases remaining between them. The CDR3 contains 11 residues. For TCRbeta, the library was prepared with unique molecular identifiers. One entry per CDR3 protein, called by TCRdb with MiXCR from the PCR reads. The table includes a few hundred thousand distinct CDR3 sequences, about 16% detected once. This clonotype has a handful of counts. The chain employs TRBV29-1 and TRBJ1-2; a possible D gene is TRBD1 (5 bases). The TCR was taken from a human donor who donated a stem cell graft to a child with acute lymphoblastic leukemia. The sequenced sample was PBMCs from the stem cell graft donor, obtained from the stem cell graft. The CDR3 loop is CSVEETRGFTF. The CDR3 DNA sequence: TGCAGCGTTGAAGAAACACGGGGGTTTACCTTC.